Listed here are 26 T cell receptor beta chains from one sample, sequenced in a study of cytomegalovirus exposure and HLA in healthy donors. The PCR made use of 60 Vbeta and 13 Jbeta primers. The repertoire was sequenced with immunoSEQ multiplex PCR; TCRdb's copy has only in-frame clones and lacks some. The profile shows 150,000 to 200,000 clones, about 83% of them singletons. Material: PBMCs. The receptor source for this set is a girl aged 5 to 17 in good health and CMV-seropositive.

The rearrangement uses TRBV11-2 and TRBJ2-1, with a tentative D call TRBD2 (5 bases). This CDR3 is built from 13 residues. Germline V gives CDR1 SGHAT, CDR2 FQNNGV. V was trimmed by 2 bases and J by 7 bases, leaving 9 bases between them. This CDR3 is CASSLSGRNEQFF. As DNA, the CDR3 is TGTGCCAGCAGCTTAAGCGGACGGAATGAGCAGTTCTTC.

The chain joins TRBV29-1 to TRBJ1-2; D is perhaps TRBD1 (5 bases). The CDR3 runs to 14 residues. CDR1 and CDR2 (germline): SQVTM, ANQGSEA. Between the trimmed V and J ends, which lost 3 bases and 4 bases, there was a span of 15 bases. CDR3 region: CSVENAGSSYGYTF. CDR3 sequence (DNA): TGCAGCGTTGAGAATGCAGGGTCCTCCTATGGCTACACCTTC. The full variable domain, rest sourced from reference TRBV29-1 and TRBJ1-2, is SAVISQKPSRDICQRGTSLTIQCQVDSQVTMMFWYRQQPGQSLTLIATANQGSEATYESGFVIDKFPISRPNLTFSTLTVSNMSPEDSSIYLCSVENAGSSYGYTFGSGTRLTVV.

This chain joins TRBV6-1 and TRBJ2-1, with 8 bases lining up with TRBD1. CDR1 is MNHNS, CDR2 SASEGT, per germline. V lost 0 bases to trimming and J lost 6 bases; unmatched junction nucleotides: 7. This CDR3 is 16 amino acids long. The CDR3 DNA sequence: TGTGCCAGCAGTGAAGCAACCGGGACAGGTTCCAATGAGCAGTTCTTC. Protein: CASSEATGTGSNEQFF.

The chain is built from TRBV7-6 and TRBJ1-1; tentative D call: TRBD1 (5 bases). This CDR3 region has 14 residues. V was trimmed by 5 bases and J by 4 bases, leaving 14 bases between them. The germline V gene encodes CDR1 SGHVS and CDR2 FNYEAQ. The CDR3 coding sequence is TGTGCCAGCAGCGTCGACAGTAAAGTCACTGAAGCTTTCTTT. This codes for CASSVDSKVTEAFF.

V usage is TRBV6-7 and J usage is TRBJ1-1; no firm D call. TRBV6-7 is known as an ORF, though its function is uncertain. V dropped 2 bases and J dropped 4 bases, with 11 bases sitting between them. There are 14 residues in the CDR3. The DNA of the CDR3 is TGTGCCAGCAGTTACACACATAAAAGCACTGAAGCTTTCTTT. Encoded protein: CASSYTHKSTEAFF.

V gene TRBV6-6 combines with J gene TRBJ2-1; TRBD1 agrees at 10 bases. CDR1 is MNHNY and CDR2 is SVGAGI in the germline V gene (reference sequence). The CDR3 is made up of 14 amino acids. V trimming: 6 bases; J trimming: 8 bases; junction bases outside the gene matches: 7. The CDR3 DNA sequence: TGTGCCAGCAGCCCGGGACAGGGGTCCGATGAGCAGTTCTTC. It codes for CASSPGQGSDEQFF.

In its sample, this clone was seen a few times. The chain employs TRBV7-9 and TRBJ1-6; unclear D gene. Germline CDR1 is SEHNR and CDR2 is FQNEAQ (reference sequence). The CDR3 contains 13 residues. Trimming removed 1 base from V and 10 bases from J, with 8 bases in between. The CDR3 loop reads CASSLEERSPLHF. CDR3 sequence (DNA): TGTGCCAGCAGCTTAGAGGAGAGATCACCCCTCCACTTT.

The gene calls are TRBV5-4 and TRBJ2-1, with 7 bases identical to TRBD2. V was clipped by 4 bases and J by 9 bases; unmatched bases: 16. The germline gives CDR1 SGHNT, CDR2 YYREEE (reference sequence). The CDR3 has 16 amino acids. In DNA, the CDR3 is TGTGCCAGCAGCGGGGGGGACCGATACTACAATCGTGAGCAGTTCTTC. This sequence encodes CASSGGDRYYNREQFF.

The V call is TRBV7-9, the J call TRBJ1-1; 10 bases map to TRBD1. Losses at the gene ends were 6 bases for V and 2 bases for J; bases not matched to a gene: 9. Germline V gene data show CDR1 as SEHNR and CDR2 as FQNEAQ (reference sequence). The CDR3 length is 16 residues. DNA of the CDR3: TGTGCCAGCAGTTCTTCCCGGGACAGGGGAAACACTGAAGCTTTCTTT. Translating it yields CASSSSRDRGNTEAFF.

The gene calls are TRBV5-6 and TRBJ2-5; D gene uncertain. Germline loops: CDR1 SGHDT, CDR2 YYEEEE. The CDR3 has 12 amino acids. The V and J ends lost 6 bases and 0 bases respectively, with 6 bases between them. This chain's CDR3 is CASKQYQETQYF. CDR3 DNA sequence: TGTGCCAGCAAACAATACCAAGAGACCCAGTACTTC. Full variable domain (remainder filled in from reference TRBV5-6 and TRBJ2-5): DAGVTQSPTHLIKTRGQQVTLRCSPKSGHDTVSWYQQALGQGPQFIFQYYEEEERQRGNFPDRFSGHQFPNYSSELNVNALLLGDSALYLCASKQYQETQYFGPGTRLLVL.

This clone was recorded only once. The chain combines TRBV13 with TRBJ2-2; possibly TRBD1 for D (6 bases). The CDR3 sequence is 16 residues long. The germline V gene encodes CDR1 PRHDT and CDR2 FYEKMQ (reference sequence). V was shortened by 5 bases and J by 5 bases, with 18 bases between the two germline ends. In DNA, the CDR3 is TGTGCCAGCAGCCTCCTTGGCGGCAGGGGTACCGGGGAGCTGTTTTTT. Protein: CASSLLGGRGTGELFF.

Concerning this clone itself: The same CDR3 arises from other DNA sequences in this sample as well. The J gene is TRBJ1-3, the V gene TRBV9; D not resolved. The V end lost 3 bases, the J end lost 0 bases, and 7 bases lay between the germline ends. The CDR3 contains 14 residues. From germline, CDR1 is SGDLS and CDR2 YYNGEE. CDR3 loop: CASSARSSGNTIYF. The CDR3 DNA follows: TGTGCCAGCAGCGCTAGGAGCTCTGGAAACACCATATATTTT.

V is TRBV5-1 and J is TRBJ1-4; tentatively, D is TRBD1 (5 bases). V shed 3 bases and J shed 4 bases, with 10 bases lying between them. Per the germline V gene, CDR1 is SGHRS and CDR2 is YFSETQ. This CDR3 region has 14 residues. CDR3 sequence reads: CASSSTDNNEKLFF. The CDR3 region has the DNA TGCGCCAGCAGCTCGACAGATAATAATGAAAAACTGTTTTTT.

The gene calls are TRBV27 and TRBJ1-5, with 11 bases fitting TRBD1. The CDR3 loop spans 17 amino acids. The germline gives CDR1 MNHEY, CDR2 SMNVEV (reference sequence). The J segment lost 5 bases and the V segment lost 0 bases, leaving 6 bases of the junction unmatched. In nucleotides, the CDR3 is TGTGCCAGCAGTTTATCGATGAGGACAGGGGGCTATCAGCCCCAGCATTTT. Translating gives CASSLSMRTGGYQPQHF.

The J gene is TRBJ2-1, the V gene TRBV5-1, with TRBD1 matching 8 bases. This CDR3 is built from 15 residues. J was trimmed by 2 bases and V by 7 bases; bases with no gene match: 8. Per the germline V gene, CDR1 is SGHRS and CDR2 is YFSETQ. This CDR3 is CASGQQGGAYNEQFF. The CDR3 nucleotides are TGCGCCAGCGGTCAACAGGGGGGCGCCTACAATGAGCAGTTCTTC.

The CDR3 loop reads CASSQVFGTGISTDTQYF. The CDR3 bases are TGCGCCAGCAGCCAAGTGTTCGGGACAGGTATTAGCACAGATACGCAGTATTTT. This chain uses TRBV4-1 with TRBJ2-3; 8 nucleotides match TRBD1. The germline gives CDR1 MGHRA, CDR2 YSYEKL. The CDR3 totals 18 residues. V lost 1 base to trimming and J lost 0 bases; unmatched junction nucleotides: 9.

The chain links TRBV5-6 to TRBJ1-2, with D maybe TRBD1 (5 bases). The CDR3 contains 14 residues. Trimming pared 1 base from V and 4 bases from J, leaving 11 bases between. CDR1 is SGHDT, CDR2 YYEEEE, per germline. This CDR3 is CASSLPRVIYGYTF. CDR3 sequence (DNA): TGTGCCAGCAGCTTGCCCAGGGTGATCTATGGCTACACCTTC.

This rearrangement joins TRBV30 to TRBJ1-1, with a possible D match to TRBD1 (6 bases). The germline V gene encodes CDR1 GTSNPN and CDR2 SVGIG (reference sequence). The CDR3 has 12 amino acids. V lost 8 bases and J lost 0, with 10 bases in between. The CDR3 DNA reads TGTGCCGGAAACAGGGTGAACACTGAAGCTTTCTTT. Protein sequence: CAGNRVNTEAFF.

The chain employs TRBV6-5 and TRBJ2-4; 10 bases are a match to TRBD1. With 2 bases clipped from V and 8 bases from J, the junction kept 9 bases outside the gene matches. From germline, CDR1 is MNHEY and CDR2 SVGAGI. CDR3 length equals 16 residues. The CDR3 loop is CASSYATGGGNYIQYF. For the CDR3, the DNA is TGTGCCAGCAGTTACGCGACAGGGGGCGGTAATTACATTCAGTACTTC.

This clone has only a few counts. This chain links TRBV19 with TRBJ2-7; weak D call: TRBD1 (7 bases). The CDR3 is made up of 15 amino acids. Per the germline V gene, CDR1 is LNHDA and CDR2 is SQIVND (reference sequence). V lost 3 bases and J 7 bases, leaving 19 bases between the germline ends. The CDR3 is CASSMRDSPSREQYF. In DNA, the CDR3 is TGTGCCAGTAGTATGCGGGACAGCCCCTCCCGGGAGCAGTACTTC.

The table lists this clone with a few counts. The chain joins TRBV7-9 to TRBJ1-2; TRBD1 matches 9 bases. CDR1 is SEHNR, CDR2 FQNEAQ, per germline (reference sequence). The CDR3 totals 14 residues. V was clipped by 6 bases and J by 6 bases; unmatched bases: 8. This CDR3 reads CASRPWTGENGYTF. The CDR3 coding sequence is TGTGCCAGCAGACCATGGACAGGGGAGAATGGCTACACCTTC.

The chain has TRBV9 and TRBJ2-5, with 7 bases matching TRBD2. In germline, CDR1 is SGDLS, CDR2 YYNGEE. The CDR3 is 18 residues long. The J segment lost 4 bases and the V segment lost 0 bases, leaving 15 bases of the junction unmatched. CDR3 residues: CASSVGGRGGDLRETQYF. CDR3 nucleotides: TGTGCCAGCAGCGTAGGGGGACGCGGGGGAGACCTTAGAGAGACCCAGTACTTC.

V and J are TRBV10-2 and TRBJ2-3, with D perhaps matching TRBD1 (5 bases). V lost 2 bases to trimming and J lost 0 bases, with 12 bases between them. The V gene's germline CDR1 is WSHSY and CDR2 SAAADI. The CDR3 loop spans 16 amino acids. CDR3 loop: CASSERDSPSTDTQYF. The CDR3 coding sequence is TGCGCCAGCAGTGAGCGTGACAGCCCTAGCACAGATACGCAGTATTTT.

This clone was seen only once. V and J are TRBV29-1 and TRBJ1-1; D gene ambiguous. V shed 5 bases and J shed 0 bases, with 10 bases lying between them. CDR1 and CDR2 (germline): SQVTM, ANQGSEA. The CDR3 totals 13 residues. CDR3 DNA: TGCAGCGTTACGAGCGGGGTGAACACTGAAGCTTTCTTT. Translating it yields CSVTSGVNTEAFF.

V and J are TRBV30 and TRBJ1-3, with D tentatively TRBD1 (6 bases). CDR1 and CDR2 from the germline V gene are GTSNPN and SVGIG (reference sequence). V was shortened by 0 bases and J by 4 bases, with 13 bases between the two germline ends. CDR3 length: 15 residues. The CDR3 coding sequence is TGTGCCTGGAGTGTACTGGGGGCCAGGGGAAACACCATATATTTT. Amino acids: CAWSVLGARGNTIYF.

The chain recombines TRBV27 with TRBJ1-5; weak D call: TRBD1 (6 bases). The CDR3 extends over 13 amino acids. The V gene's germline CDR1 is MNHEY and CDR2 SMNVEV (reference sequence). V lost 2 bases and J lost 5, with 7 bases in between. The CDR3 coding sequence is TGTGCCAGCAGTTTAAACAGGGATCAGCCCCAGCATTTT. Translating gives CASSLNRDQPQHF.